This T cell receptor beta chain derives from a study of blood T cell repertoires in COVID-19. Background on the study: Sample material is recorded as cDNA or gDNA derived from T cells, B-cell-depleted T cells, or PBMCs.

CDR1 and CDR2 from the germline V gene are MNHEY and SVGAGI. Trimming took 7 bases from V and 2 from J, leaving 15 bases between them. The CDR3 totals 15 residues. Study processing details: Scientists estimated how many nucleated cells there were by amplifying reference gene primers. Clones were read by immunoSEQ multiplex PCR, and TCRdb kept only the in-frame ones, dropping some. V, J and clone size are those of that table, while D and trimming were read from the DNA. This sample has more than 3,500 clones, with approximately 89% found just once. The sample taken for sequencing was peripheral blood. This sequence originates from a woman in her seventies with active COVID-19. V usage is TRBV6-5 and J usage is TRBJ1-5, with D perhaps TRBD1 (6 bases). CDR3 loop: CASTQTNRGNQPQHF. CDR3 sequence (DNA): TGTGCCAGCACCCAAACTAACAGGGGCAATCAGCCCCAGCATTTT.